These 10 T cell receptor beta chains share one sample of origin, sequenced in a study of shared clonotypes between healthy human individuals. Clones were sequenced by immunoSEQ multiplex PCR, and TCRdb holds only the in-frame ones, with some missing. This sample carries about 1.1 million clones, 78% of them seen once, and the ten largest clones take roughly 0.55%. The sequencing input was memory CD4+ T cells from PBMCs. The subset denotes: CD45RA-negative fraction. The receptors here all came from a man in his late teens or twenties in good health. Some clones in this sample may be carry-over from other donors' samples.

On this clone: The sample carries other DNA sequences with the same CDR3. The chain combines TRBV20-1 with TRBJ2-7; no clear D. Trimming removed 6 bases at V and 3 bases at J, with 6 bases between. The CDR3 covers 10 residues. Germline V gene lookup returns CDR1 DFQATT and CDR2 SNEGSKA (reference sequence). CDR3 amino acids: CSATDYEQYF. CDR3 bases: TGCAGTGCCACCGACTACGAGCAGTACTTC.

This clone was picked up one time. CDR3 amino acids: CASSPGIATDTQYF. CDR3 nucleotides: TGCGCCAGCAGCCCAGGGATTGCCACAGATACGCAGTATTTT. The chain is built from TRBV5-1 and TRBJ2-3, with D possibly matching TRBD1 (5 bases). With 4 bases removed from V and 2 bases from J, the gap between germline ends came to 11 bases. This CDR3 has 14 amino acids. Germline-derived CDR1 and CDR2 are SGHRS and YFSETQ.

The chain carries TRBV7-2 and TRBJ1-6, with 7 bases lining up with TRBD1. Germline V lookup: CDR1 SGHTA, CDR2 FQGNSA. V dropped 7 bases and J dropped 6; count of bases not matched to a gene: 6. The CDR3 totals 14 residues. The CDR3 coding sequence is TGTGCCAGCATGCCGGACAGGAGTAATTCACCCCTCCACTTT. It is translated as CASMPDRSNSPLHF.

The chain joins TRBV5-6 to TRBJ1-5, with 12 nucleotides matching TRBD1. Germline CDR1 reads SGHDT; CDR2 reads YYEEEE. V trimming: 5 bases; J trimming: 6 bases; junction bases outside the gene matches: 3. The CDR3 extends over 14 amino acids. Here the CDR3 reads CASSRDRGLQPQHF. The CDR3 region has the DNA TGTGCCAGCAGTCGGGACAGGGGGCTTCAGCCCCAGCATTTT. Drawing the rest from reference TRBV5-6 and TRBJ1-5, the complete variable domain is DAGVTQSPTHLIKTRGQQVTLRCSPKSGHDTVSWYQQALGQGPQFIFQYYEEEERQRGNFPDRFSGHQFPNYSSELNVNALLLGDSALYLCASSRDRGLQPQHFGDGTRLSIL.

The chain has TRBV4-3 and TRBJ2-3; 8 positions match TRBD1. Trimming removed 0 bases from V and 6 bases from J; junction bases left unmatched: 2. Germline V lookup: CDR1 LGHNA, CDR2 YSLEER. The CDR3 runs 14 residues. The CDR3 nucleotides read TGCGCCAGCAGCCAAGATAGACAGGGGGATACGCAGTATTTT. Translating gives CASSQDRQGDTQYF.

This chain joins TRBV7-9 and TRBJ1-3; 7 nucleotides match TRBD1. Germline CDR1 and CDR2: SEHNR and FQNEAQ (reference sequence). Trimming removed 5 bases from V and 0 bases from J; junction bases left unmatched: 10. The CDR3 spans 17 residues. This CDR3 is CASSLDRDRLSGNTIYF. CDR3 in DNA: TGTGCCAGCAGCCTAGACAGGGATAGACTCTCTGGAAACACCATATATTTT.

The chain couples TRBV30 to TRBJ1-6, with D uncertain. This CDR3 is 15 amino acids long. Per germline, CDR1 GTSNPN and CDR2 SVGIG (reference sequence). The V end was cut by 2 bases, the J end by 0 bases, with 8 bases between. The CDR3 region is CAWSIEHSYNSPLHF. In DNA, the CDR3 is TGTGCCTGGAGTATAGAACACTCCTATAATTCACCCCTCCACTTT.

This clone showed up just once. Other DNA sequences in this sample translate to the same CDR3. The rearrangement uses TRBV7-2 and TRBJ2-7; 10 bases are shared with TRBD2. With 6 bases clipped from V and 3 bases from J, the junction kept 5 bases outside the gene matches. The germline V gene encodes CDR1 SGHTA and CDR2 FQGNSA. The CDR3 has 14 residues. This CDR3 is CASSFSGGGYEQYF. CDR3 DNA: TGTGCCAGCAGTTTCAGCGGGGGGGGCTACGAGCAGTACTTC.

The DNA of the CDR3 is TGCAGCGTCGATCCGGGACAGAGAAATACGCAGTATTTT. It encodes CSVDPGQRNTQYF. The chain carries TRBV29-1 and TRBJ2-3; the match to TRBD1 covers 7 bases. Per the germline V gene, CDR1 is SQVTM and CDR2 is ANQGSEA. V shed 6 bases, J shed 7 bases, and the junction held 10 bases outside the gene matches. The CDR3 totals 13 residues.

The chain employs TRBV7-2 and TRBJ1-1; 7 nucleotides match TRBD1. CDR3 length equals 14 residues. The germline CDR1 and CDR2 sequences are SGHTA and FQGNSA. V was pared by 3 bases and J by 5 bases, with 6 bases of the junction left unmatched. The CDR3 sequence is CASSFGQAGTEAFF. In DNA, the CDR3 is TGTGCCAGCAGCTTTGGACAGGCAGGGACTGAAGCTTTCTTT.